The 13 T cell receptor beta chains below were found in one sample sequenced in a study of T cell responses to AZD1222 COVID-19 vaccine. Profiling relied on immunoSEQ multiplex PCR, and the TCRdb table lists in-frame clones only, not all of them. The table shows about 130,000 clones, with under 95% occurring only once. This specimen was peripheral blood, taken 28 days after the second AZD1222 dose. The receptors stem from an adult who received the AZD1222 COVID-19 vaccine.

The chain employs TRBV27 and TRBJ1-5; D remains unclear. This CDR3 spans 11 amino acids. The germline V and J ends were trimmed by 6 bases and 9 bases, with 9 bases remaining between them. Germline CDR1 reads MNHEY; CDR2 reads SMNVEV (reference sequence). The CDR3 nucleotides are TGTGCCAGCAGCCTTGGTTCGCCCCAGCATTTT. As protein: CASSLGSPQHF.

The rearrangement links TRBV6-5 to TRBJ1-6; 7 nucleotides match TRBD1. V gave up 6 bases and J gave up 6 bases; unmatched junction bases: 8. The germline V gene encodes CDR1 MNHEY and CDR2 SVGAGI. There are 15 residues in the CDR3. The CDR3 DNA follows: TGTGCCAGCAGGGCTGGACAGGCGGGTAATTCACCCCTCCACTTT. Protein: CASRAGQAGNSPLHF.

The rearrangement joins TRBV11-3 to TRBJ2-5; perhaps D is TRBD1 or TRBD2 (5 bases each). The CDR3 spans 13 residues. V lost 3 bases, J lost 4 bases, and 9 bases lay in between. Per germline, CDR1 SGHNT and CDR2 YENEEA. The CDR3 DNA reads as TGTGCCAGCAGCTTGGGGGACCGAGAGACCCAGTACTTC. Its protein product is CASSLGDRETQYF.

The chain carries TRBV19 and TRBJ1-1; 10 bases are a match to TRBD1. CDR3 length: 15 residues. Unmatched junction bases numbered 3, after V lost 1 base and J lost 4 bases. CDR1 is LNHDA and CDR2 is SQIVND in the germline V gene (reference sequence). CDR3 sequence: CASSIGRDRGTEAFF. The CDR3 DNA is TGTGCCAGTAGTATAGGTCGGGACAGGGGCACTGAAGCTTTCTTT.

J is TRBJ2-3 and V is TRBV6-5; TRBD2 is a possible D gene (5 bases). There are 14 residues in the CDR3. Germline V CDR1 and CDR2: MNHEY, SVGAGI. V lost 7 bases and J lost 2, with 13 bases in between. For the CDR3, the DNA is TGTGCCAGCACCCATACCCGGGACACAGATACGCAGTATTTT. This sequence encodes CASTHTRDTDTQYF.

V usage is TRBV28 and J usage is TRBJ2-3, with 9 bases lining up with TRBD2. In germline, CDR1 is MDHEN, CDR2 SYDVKM. The CDR3 runs 16 residues. V shed 7 bases, J shed 2 bases, and the junction held 10 bases outside the gene matches. This CDR3 is CASTVVLAGPTDTQYF. DNA for the CDR3: TGTGCCAGCACCGTGGTGCTAGCGGGACCCACAGATACGCAGTATTTT.

The chain couples TRBV19 to TRBJ1-4; no clear D gene. Germline values: CDR1 LNHDA, CDR2 SQIVND (reference sequence). V shed 7 bases and J shed 0 bases, with 9 bases lying between them. CDR3 length equals 14 residues. The CDR3 nucleotides read TGTGCCAGTACCCCTAGTGCAACTAATGAAAAACTGTTTTTT. It specifies CASTPSATNEKLFF.

The chain has TRBV2 and TRBJ1-1; TRBD1 matches 10 bases. CDR1 SNHLY and CDR2 FYNNEI come from the germline V gene. This CDR3 region has 15 residues. Losses at the gene ends were 8 bases for V and 4 bases for J; bases not matched to a gene: 10. CDR3 loop: CASGDRGLAGTEAFF. As DNA, the CDR3 is TGTGCCAGCGGCGACAGGGGGCTAGCGGGCACTGAAGCTTTCTTT. Together with reference TRBV2 and TRBJ1-1, the CDR3 gives the full variable domain: EPEVTQTPSHQVTQMGQEVILRCVPISNHLYFYWYRQILGQKVEFLVSFYNNEISEKSEIFDDQFSVERPDGSNFTLKIRSTKLEDSAMYFCASGDRGLAGTEAFFGQGTRLTVV.

The V gene is TRBV5-6, the J gene TRBJ1-3; 9 bases align to TRBD1. Germline assignment: CDR1 SGHDT and CDR2 YYEEEE. The length of the CDR3 is 14 residues. The V gene end was trimmed by 3 bases and the J gene end by 4 bases; junction bases not matched to a gene: 2. The CDR3 spells CASSWTGAGNTIYF. CDR3 DNA: TGTGCCAGCAGCTGGACAGGGGCAGGAAACACCATATATTTT.

The chain links TRBV5-1 to TRBJ2-7; D gene uncertain. This CDR3 spans 16 amino acids. Germline CDR1 and CDR2: SGHRS and YFSETQ. With 4 bases removed from V and 5 bases from J, the gap between germline ends came to 22 bases. The CDR3 DNA reads as TGCGCCAGCAGCCCCTTTTTCGCGCCGCGCCAGGACGAGCAGTACTTC. It translates to CASSPFFAPRQDEQYF. Full variable domain (outside the CDR3, taken from reference TRBV5-1 and TRBJ2-7): KAGVTQTPRYLIKTRGQQVTLSCSPISGHRSVSWYQQTPGQGLQFLFEYFSETQRNKGNFPGRFSGRQFSNSRSEMNVSTLELGDSALYLCASSPFFAPRQDEQYFGPGTRLTVT.

This clone was detected once. The CDR3 region has the DNA TGTGCCAGTAGTAAGAGGGGATCACCCCTCCACTTT. Translating gives CASSKRGSPLHF. The gene calls are TRBV19 and TRBJ1-6, with D tentatively TRBD1 (5 bases). The CDR3 totals 12 residues. CDR1 LNHDA and CDR2 SQIVND come from the germline V gene (reference sequence). Trimming took 4 bases from V and 10 from J, leaving 8 bases between them.

The J gene is TRBJ2-7, the V gene TRBV28, with D hard to call. There are 14 residues in the CDR3. Germline V gives CDR1 MDHEN, CDR2 SYDVKM. Trimming took off 3 bases at V and 2 bases at J, with 11 bases between the two ends. CDR3 DNA sequence: TGTGCCAGCAGTTTTGGCGGAGCAACCTACGAGCAGTACTTC. Its protein product is CASSFGGATYEQYF.

The chain combines TRBV27 with TRBJ2-7; D is undetermined. The CDR3 is 14 amino acids. Trimming left V 6 bases short and J 2 bases short, with 14 bases between. The V gene's germline CDR1 is MNHEY and CDR2 SMNVEV (reference sequence). CDR3 DNA: TGTGCCAGCAGCCAGAACCTCCCCCCCTACGAGCAGTACTTC. The encoded protein is CASSQNLPPYEQYF.